The 25 T cell receptor beta chains below all came from one sample that was sequenced in a study of STAT3 mutations in large granular lymphocyte leukemia. Sequencing was performed with immunoSEQ multiplex PCR; in TCRdb, only in-frame clones are kept and a portion is missing. The table shows approximately 25,000 clones, with 94% occurring only once. Regarding the study as a whole: In T-cell large granular lymphocyte leukemia, about half of patients showed multiple immunodominant subclonotypes.

Their cognate antigens are unknown. The source material was peripheral blood mononuclear cells. These receptors originate from a man aged 40-49 years with T-cell large granular lymphocyte leukemia. Some clones in this sample may be carry-over from other donors' samples.

The V and J genes are TRBV9 and TRBJ1-2; 8 bases align to TRBD1. The CDR3 is 14 amino acids. CDR1 is SGDLS and CDR2 is YYNGEE in the germline V gene. With 2 bases clipped from V and 6 bases from J, the junction kept 6 bases outside the gene matches. The CDR3 spells CASSVRQGANGYTF. Written as DNA, the CDR3 is TGTGCCAGCAGCGTCCGGCAGGGGGCCAATGGCTACACCTTC.

The chain links TRBV9 to TRBJ2-7; 7 bases agree with TRBD1. This CDR3 comprises 14 residues. The germline CDR1 and CDR2 sequences are SGDLS and YYNGEE. Losses at the gene ends were 1 base for V and 1 base for J; bases not matched to a gene: 2. The CDR3: CASSVTGDSYEQYF. CDR3 DNA sequence: TGTGCCAGCAGCGTAACAGGGGATTCCTACGAGCAGTACTTC.

This clone was picked up one time. This chain uses TRBV5-1 with TRBJ1-2, with D unresolved. Germline V gene lookup returns CDR1 SGHRS and CDR2 YFSETQ. This CDR3 has 13 amino acids. Trimming stripped 2 bases from V and 6 bases from J, with 11 bases between. The CDR3 here is CASSLNSIDGYTF. In DNA, the CDR3 is TGCGCCAGCAGCTTAAACAGTATCGATGGCTACACCTTC. Looking up the rest from reference TRBV5-1 and TRBJ1-2 gives the full variable domain: KAGVTQTPRYLIKTRGQQVTLSCSPISGHRSVSWYQQTPGQGLQFLFEYFSETQRNKGNFPGRFSGRQFSNSRSEMNVSTLELGDSALYLCASSLNSIDGYTFGSGTRLTVV.

This sequence joins TRBV11-1 and TRBJ2-5, with D possibly TRBD1 on 5 matching bases. Trimming left V 1 base short and J 4 bases short, with 7 bases between. This CDR3 comprises 13 residues. CDR1 SGHAT and CDR2 FQDESV come from the germline V gene (reference sequence). DNA for the CDR3: TGTGCCAGCAGCTTAGAAAGGGGAGAGACCCAGTACTTC. Protein sequence: CASSLERGETQYF.

This chain links TRBV2 with TRBJ2-7, with 9 bases fitting TRBD2. V was pared by 6 bases and J by 5 bases, with 8 bases of the junction left unmatched. This CDR3 has 14 amino acids. Germline V gene lookup returns CDR1 SNHLY and CDR2 FYNNEI. The DNA of the CDR3 is TGTGCCAGCAGATCTAGCGGGGCCTTAAACGAGCAGTACTTC. Amino acids: CASRSSGALNEQYF. The complete variable domain, with remaining parts taken from reference TRBV2 and TRBJ2-7, reads EPEVTQTPSHQVTQMGQEVILRCVPISNHLYFYWYRQILGQKVEFLVSFYNNEISEKSEIFDDQFSVERPDGSNFTLKIRSTKLEDSAMYFCASRSSGALNEQYFGPGTRLTVT.

The chain links TRBV5-1 to TRBJ2-6; weak D call: TRBD2 (5 bases). There are 16 residues in the CDR3. V lost 1 base and J 4 bases, leaving 12 bases between the germline ends. Germline assignment: CDR1 SGHRS and CDR2 YFSETQ. CDR3 sequence (DNA): TGCGCCAGCAGCTTGTCGGGGTCCGGAGGGGCCAACGTCCTGACTTTC. As protein: CASSLSGSGGANVLTF. Using reference TRBV5-1 and TRBJ2-6 for the parts outside the CDR3, the full variable domain is KAGVTQTPRYLIKTRGQQVTLSCSPISGHRSVSWYQQTPGQGLQFLFEYFSETQRNKGNFPGRFSGRQFSNSRSEMNVSTLELGDSALYLCASSLSGSGGANVLTFGAGSRLTVL.

The chain uses TRBV2 and TRBJ2-3; 7 bases map to TRBD2. Trimming took 6 bases from V and 1 from J; bases not matched to a gene: 7. Germline V gene data show CDR1 as SNHLY and CDR2 as FYNNEI. There are 15 residues in the CDR3. CDR3 nucleotide sequence: TGTGCCAGCAGCCCCGCGGGGGTTCGCACAGATACGCAGTATTTT. This codes for CASSPAGVRTDTQYF.

CDR3 loop: CASSLVEGAGYTF. The CDR3, as DNA: TGCGCCAGCAGCTTGGTGGAGGGGGCGGGCTACACCTTC. The rearrangement uses TRBV5-1 and TRBJ1-2; 7 nucleotides match TRBD1. Germline CDR1 reads SGHRS; CDR2 reads YFSETQ. V lost 0 bases to trimming and J lost 8 bases; unmatched junction nucleotides: 4. This CDR3 is built from 13 residues.

The chain links TRBV2 to TRBJ2-5; 10 bases are a match to TRBD2. Trimming took 2 bases from V and 5 from J; bases not matched to a gene: 5. Germline-derived CDR1 and CDR2 are SNHLY and FYNNEI. The CDR3 is 15 residues long. The CDR3 DNA follows: TGTGCCAGCAGTGAAATTAGCGGGGGGAAGGAGACCCAGTACTTC. Its translation is CASSEISGGKETQYF.

V is TRBV15 and J is TRBJ2-5, with D unclear. Trimming removed 5 bases from V and 5 bases from J, with 9 bases in between. This CDR3 spans 12 amino acids. Germline CDR1 LNHNV, CDR2 YYDKDF (reference sequence). This CDR3 reads CATSSTRETQYF. In DNA form, the CDR3 reads TGTGCCACCAGCTCCACACGGGAGACCCAGTACTTC.

The gene calls are TRBV9 and TRBJ2-2, with D possibly matching TRBD1 (6 bases). Deletions cut 3 bases from V and 2 bases from J, with 11 bases between. CDR1 and CDR2 from the germline V gene are SGDLS and YYNGEE. The CDR3 contains 15 residues. The CDR3 sequence: CASSGTDYNTGELFF. DNA for the CDR3: TGTGCCAGCAGCGGGACAGACTACAACACCGGGGAGCTGTTTTTT.

V usage is TRBV5-1 and J usage is TRBJ1-4; TRBD1 agrees at 8 bases. Germline-derived CDR1 and CDR2 are SGHRS and YFSETQ. The ends lost 4 bases at V and 7 bases at J; junction bases unmatched: 6. The CDR3 runs to 14 residues. This chain's CDR3 is CASSTGQGGEKLFF. The CDR3 DNA reads TGCGCCAGCAGCACCGGACAGGGAGGTGAAAAACTGTTTTTT.

This chain connects TRBV18 to TRBJ1-2; no definite D call. CDR1 and CDR2 from the germline V gene are KGHSH and LQKENI. Trimming removed 3 bases from V and 5 bases from J, with 10 bases in between. The CDR3 extends over 13 amino acids. Here the CDR3 reads CASSPSREYGYTF. As DNA, the CDR3 is TGTGCCAGCTCACCCAGCCGGGAATATGGCTACACCTTC.

V usage is TRBV7-6 and J usage is TRBJ1-1, with D uncertain. This CDR3 spans 14 amino acids. Germline CDR1 reads SGHVS; CDR2 reads FNYEAQ. Deletions cut 5 bases from V and 1 base from J, with 11 bases between. The CDR3 loop is CASSRGLGNTEAFF. CDR3 coding DNA: TGTGCCAGCAGCCGGGGTCTAGGGAACACTGAAGCTTTCTTT.

The chain combines TRBV6-1 with TRBJ2-7; 8 nucleotides align to TRBD1. J lost 1 base, V lost 4 bases, and 3 bases had no gene match. This CDR3 has 14 residues. The V gene's germline CDR1 is MNHNS and CDR2 SASEGT. The CDR3 protein is CASSGRDRSYEQYF. CDR3 nucleotides: TGTGCCAGCAGTGGCCGGGACAGGTCCTACGAGCAGTACTTC.

V and J are TRBV15 and TRBJ1-2, with D uncertain. The CDR3 spans 12 residues. CDR1 is LNHNV and CDR2 is YYDKDF in the germline V gene (reference sequence). V dropped 0 bases and J dropped 4 bases, with 3 bases sitting between them. This CDR3 reads CATSREGYGYTF. In nucleotides, the CDR3 is TGTGCCACCAGCAGAGAGGGCTATGGCTACACCTTC. Full variable domain (rest looked up from reference TRBV15 and TRBJ1-2): DAMVIQNPRYQVTQFGKPVTLSCSQTLNHNVMYWYQQKSSQAPKLLFHYYDKDFNNEADTPDNFQSRRPNTSFCFLDIRSPGLGDTAMYLCATSREGYGYTFGSGTRLTVV.

This clone has just one count. This sequence joins TRBV5-1 and TRBJ2-3, with D possibly called TRBD1 or TRBD2 (6 bases each). The CDR3 has 16 residues. Germline V CDR1 and CDR2: SGHRS, YFSETQ. V lost 1 base, J lost 6 bases, and 18 bases lay in between. CDR3 nucleotide sequence: TGCGCCAGCAGCTTGTGGATGGGGGGCCAAGTGGATACGCAGTATTTT. It yields the protein CASSLWMGGQVDTQYF.

This chain joins TRBV5-1 and TRBJ2-1, with 15 bases matching TRBD2. Germline assignment: CDR1 SGHRS and CDR2 YFSETQ. V was pared by 4 bases and J by 4 bases, with 6 bases of the junction left unmatched. The CDR3 runs to 17 residues. The CDR3 region is CASSNGTSGGQYNEQFF. CDR3 bases: TGCGCCAGCAGCAACGGGACTAGCGGGGGGCAGTACAATGAGCAGTTCTTC. Complete variable domain (other parts from reference TRBV5-1 and TRBJ2-1): KAGVTQTPRYLIKTRGQQVTLSCSPISGHRSVSWYQQTPGQGLQFLFEYFSETQRNKGNFPGRFSGRQFSNSRSEMNVSTLELGDSALYLCASSNGTSGGQYNEQFFGPGTRLTVL.

The genes are TRBV4-1 and TRBJ2-5, with D unclear. Between the trimmed V and J ends, which lost 9 bases and 2 bases, there was a span of 13 bases. This CDR3 comprises 13 residues. Germline lookup yields CDR1 MGHRA and CDR2 YSYEKL. As DNA, the CDR3 is TGCGCCAGTTCCGGACGGCTACAAGAGACCCAGTACTTC. It codes for CASSGRLQETQYF.

This clone was recorded a few times. V is TRBV4-3 and J is TRBJ2-5; 9 bases match TRBD2. This CDR3 region has 16 residues. The V and J ends lost 0 bases and 5 bases, in that order; junction bases with no gene match: 7. From germline, CDR1 is LGHNA and CDR2 YSLEER. The CDR3: CASSQDFGRGGETQYF. The CDR3 nucleotides are TGCGCCAGCAGCCAAGATTTTGGGCGGGGGGGTGAGACCCAGTACTTC.

The chain has TRBV5-1 and TRBJ1-3, with unresolved D. The V gene lost 2 bases and the J gene lost 4 bases, with 10 bases spanning the gap. Germline V gene sequence: CDR1 SGHRS, CDR2 YFSETQ. The CDR3 covers 14 residues. This CDR3 is CASSLEREGNTIYF. The CDR3 DNA reads as TGCGCCAGCAGCTTAGAACGGGAAGGAAACACCATATATTTT.

The rearrangement joins TRBV7-2 to TRBJ1-2, with TRBD1 identical over 9 bases. CDR3 length: 15 amino acids. Unmatched junction bases numbered 10, after V lost 5 bases and J lost 6 bases. In germline, CDR1 is SGHTA, CDR2 FQGNSA. CDR3 in amino acids: CASSRARDRANGYTF. Written as DNA, the CDR3 is TGTGCCAGCAGCCGAGCCCGGGACAGGGCGAATGGCTACACCTTC.

The rearrangement joins TRBV7-2 to TRBJ2-2; D unresolved. CDR3 size: 13 residues. With 0 bases removed from V and 10 bases from J, the gap between germline ends came to 9 bases. Looked up from germline, CDR1 is SGHTA and CDR2 is FQGNSA. CDR3 bases: TGTGCCAGCAGCTTAGCAATGAAAGAGGAGCTGTTTTTT. It encodes CASSLAMKEELFF.

V usage is TRBV7-9 and J usage is TRBJ1-6, with a tentative D call TRBD1 (5 bases). The CDR3 spans 16 residues. Per germline, CDR1 SEHNR and CDR2 FQNEAQ (reference sequence). Trimming took off 5 bases at V and 10 bases at J, with 21 bases between the two ends. The DNA for the CDR3 is TGTGCCAGCAGCCCAGAGGGGTTTTTAGAGGGATCACCCCTCCACTTT. Its protein product is CASSPEGFLEGSPLHF.

The chain combines TRBV19 with TRBJ1-1, with unresolved D. With 0 bases removed from V and 0 bases from J, the gap between germline ends came to 14 bases. From germline, CDR1 is LNHDA and CDR2 SQIVND (reference sequence). This CDR3 is 17 amino acids long. CDR3 protein: CASSIDWPPRLNTEAFF. CDR3 DNA sequence: TGTGCCAGTAGTATAGATTGGCCCCCCCGATTGAACACTGAAGCTTTCTTT.